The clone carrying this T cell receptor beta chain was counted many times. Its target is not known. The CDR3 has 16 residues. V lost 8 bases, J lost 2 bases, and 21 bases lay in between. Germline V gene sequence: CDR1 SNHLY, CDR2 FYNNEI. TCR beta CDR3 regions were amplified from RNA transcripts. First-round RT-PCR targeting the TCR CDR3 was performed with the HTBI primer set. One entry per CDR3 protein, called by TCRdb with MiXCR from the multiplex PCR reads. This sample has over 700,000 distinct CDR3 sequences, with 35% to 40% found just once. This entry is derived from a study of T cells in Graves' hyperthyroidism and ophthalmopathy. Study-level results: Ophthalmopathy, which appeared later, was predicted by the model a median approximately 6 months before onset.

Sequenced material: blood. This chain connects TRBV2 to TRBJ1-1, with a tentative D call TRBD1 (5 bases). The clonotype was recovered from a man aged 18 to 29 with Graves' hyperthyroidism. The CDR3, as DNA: TGTGCCAGCCGCGTCGGGTCCGGGACCTTTAACACTGAAGCTTTCTTT. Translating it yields CASRVGSGTFNTEAFF.